This T cell receptor beta chain stems from a study of T cell responses to AZD1222 COVID-19 vaccine (dated by TCRdb to the early 2020s). Regarding the research as a whole: A total of roughly 240 trial participants underwent TCR sequencing, of whom around 200 received two doses of AZD1222 and around 25 received two doses of the MenACWY control vaccine. Trial participants were enrolled by age into subgroups of 18-55, 56-69 and 70-plus years, and roughly 160, 29 and 62 TCR-sequenced participants, respectively, were included in these subgroups. On the study overall, not on this receptor specifically: Because no day 14 peak-response samples were available, the repertoires could be characterized only after the peak T cell response. Most participants were white British and females outnumbered males, and the authors suggested that clonal diversity may have been underestimated. The vaccine-associated CD4 TCRs covered the entire spike protein, and the dominant responses fell in regions 160-218 and 743-854. A significant rise in spike-specific TCR breadth and depth was observed after two AZD1222 doses relative to day 0 and relative to MenACWY recipients. Nearly half of unique spike-specific TCRs reportedly recognized epitopes outside regions mutated in the B.1.351 and B.1.1.7 variants. Only five or six AZD1222 recipients were SARS-CoV-2 seropositive at baseline, limiting conclusions about previously exposed vaccinees. In the small 56-69-year group, the increase in depth fell short of significance, most likely because of low power.

The CDR3 regions of human TCRbeta chains were subjected to immunosequencing. Under the source paper's analysis protocol: Repertoire TCRs were checked for matches against a reference library of SARS-CoV-2-specific TCRs that had been generated using the MIRA antigen-specificity platform. Breadth was defined as the fraction of unique TCRs that were SARS-CoV-2-associated, and depth was defined as the fraction of total T cells that were SARS-CoV-2-associated. Using the MIRA data, every spike-specific TCR was mapped to the spike region that the TCR reacted to and assigned to either a CD4 or a CD8 class. Log10-transformed breadth and depth values were compared by one-way ANOVA with Sidak's multiple comparisons tests. What TCRdb holds here is the immuneACCESS table cut down to in-frame rearrangements. Part of the clones is not present; checked against another copy, under half of the missing clones reflect an unresolved V gene, and the others are unexplained. That table furnishes V, J and clone size, whereas the DNA furnished D and trimming. This sample gives 150,000 to 160,000 clones in total; 90% to 95% of them show up just once. The ten largest account for approximately 1.5% of the sample.

In the paper's terms, the time point label means: about 28 days (+/-7) after the second vaccine dose. AZD1222 recipients with second doses at about 4 weeks or about 12 weeks were pooled, because spike-specific TCR depth and breadth did not differ between schedules. The vaccinee samples were drawn from two UK trials, COV001 and COV002, one of which was a single-blind randomized controlled phase 2/3 trial testing AZD1222 (ChAdOx1 nCoV-19) in healthy adults. For TCRbeta chain sequencing, PBMC samples from trial participants were taken at day 0 and at day 28 after the second dose. Remarks on this clone: The target of this receptor is not known. Base qualities were left out, and no much larger clone turns up one base away.

Compared with germline, V lacks 5 bases and J lacks 3 bases; bases without a gene match: 2. The germline V gene encodes CDR1 SGHRS and CDR2 YFSETQ. The CDR3 has 14 amino acids, counting the end cysteine and phenylalanine. The retained sequence is limited to the CDR3, 42 bases, with the frame set at the first base. The chain was built from TRBV5-1 and TRBJ2-7, with 13 bases matching TRBD2. Here the sequenced sample was peripheral blood, taken 28 days after the second AZD1222 dose. The TCR was taken from an adult who received the AZD1222 COVID-19 vaccine. The base sequence is TGCGCCAGCAGGACTAGCGGGGGGAGCTACGAGCAGTACTTC. This gives the protein CASRTSGGSYEQYF.